Following are 30 T cell receptor beta chains from one sample sequenced in a study of spatial heterogeneity in lung cancer. Time point noted: blood at routine non-recurrence follow-up after resection. TCRdb ran MiXCR on the 5' RACE reads and lists one entry per CDR3 protein. The sample carries 110,000 or so distinct CDR3 sequences, less than 14% recorded once. The sequenced sample was PBMCs, obtained at follow-up. These receptors came from a female donor with early-stage non-small cell lung cancer.

The chain joins TRBV6-6 to TRBJ2-3; perhaps TRBD2 as D (6 bases). Germline V gene lookup returns CDR1 MNHNY and CDR2 SVGAGI (reference sequence). This CDR3 region has 13 residues. The germline V and J ends were trimmed by 11 bases and 4 bases, with 16 bases remaining between them. CDR3: CAGGKGLADTQYF. In DNA, the CDR3 is TGTGCCGGAGGGAAGGGTTTGGCAGATACGCAGTATTTT.

In its sample, this clonotype was seen many times. V usage is TRBV27 and J usage is TRBJ1-1; 11 nucleotides match TRBD1. The CDR3 covers 15 residues. Germline assignment: CDR1 MNHEY and CDR2 SMNVEV (reference sequence). Germline trimming cut 8 bases from V and 5 bases from J; bases unmatched to any gene: 10. CDR3 nucleotides: TGTGCCAGCGCAAGAAGGGACAGGGGGAATACTGAAGCTTTCTTT. Its protein is CASARRDRGNTEAFF.

This clonotype was recorded many times. The chain is built from TRBV24-1 and TRBJ2-3; D may be TRBD2 (5 bases). CDR1 and CDR2 (germline): KGHDR, SFDVKD. V shed 9 bases and J shed 0 bases, with 15 bases lying between them. CDR3 length: 15 residues. The CDR3 nucleotides are TGTGCCACCGCGGGCAGCGGTCCTAGCACAGATACGCAGTATTTT. Its protein is CATAGSGPSTDTQYF.

The table lists this clonotype with a few counts. The chain joins TRBV28 to TRBJ2-7, with D unresolved. Deletions cut 7 bases from V and 0 bases from J, with 10 bases between. CDR3 length equals 13 residues. CDR1 MDHEN and CDR2 SYDVKM come from the germline V gene. CDR3 sequence (DNA): TGTGCCAGCATGGGTAGTATCTCCTACGAGCAGTACTTC. Translating gives CASMGSISYEQYF.

This clonotype was counted many times. The chain couples TRBV29-1 to TRBJ2-1; 7 bases line up with TRBD2. The J segment lost 5 bases and the V segment lost 7 bases, leaving 5 bases of the junction unmatched. The CDR3 contains 12 residues. Germline CDR1 reads SQVTM; CDR2 reads ANQGSEA. The CDR3 nucleotides read TGCAGCGGCGGGAGAGCCCACAATGAGCAGTTCTTC. The encoded protein is CSGGRAHNEQFF.

In its sample, this clonotype was seen a few times. This chain connects TRBV28 to TRBJ2-1, with a tentative D call TRBD1 (5 bases). Germline assignment: CDR1 MDHEN and CDR2 SYDVKM. Trimming cost V 6 bases and J 5 bases, with 14 bases left between them. This CDR3 is 14 amino acids long. The CDR3 DNA sequence: TGTGCCAGCAGCCCTAGGAACAGGCACAATGAGCAGTTCTTC. It codes for CASSPRNRHNEQFF.

This clonotype was detected only a few times. The chain employs TRBV12-3 or TRBV12-4 and TRBJ2-3; no firm D call. CDR3 length: 13 residues. V dropped 2 bases and J dropped 4 bases, with 7 bases sitting between them. The CDR3 sequence: CASSLYPSDTQYF. CDR3 nucleotides: TGTGCCAGCAGTTTATACCCGTCAGATACGCAGTATTTT.

V and J are TRBV9 and TRBJ2-5, with D perhaps assigned TRBD1 or TRBD2 (5 bases each). Trimming removed 4 bases from V and 7 bases from J, with 17 bases in between. The CDR3 is 14 amino acids. Germline V CDR1 and CDR2: SGDLS, YYNGEE. CDR3 nucleotide sequence: TGTGCCAGCAGCCCGGCAGTAGGGGCGGGGACCCAGTACTTC. This sequence encodes CASSPAVGAGTQYF. The full variable domain, completed using reference TRBV9 and TRBJ2-5, is DSGVTQTPKHLITATGQRVTLRCSPRSGDLSVYWYQQSLDQGLQFLIQYYNGEERAKGNILERFSAQQFPDLHSELNLSSLELGDSALYFCASSPAVGAGTQYFGPGTRLLVL.

This clonotype was counted a few times. This chain links TRBV28 with TRBJ1-2; tentative D call: TRBD1 (5 bases). Trimming left V 6 bases short and J 5 bases short, with 10 bases between. Germline CDR1 and CDR2: MDHEN and SYDVKM. CDR3 length: 12 amino acids. CDR3 loop: CASRPRGYGYTF. The CDR3 coding sequence is TGTGCCAGCAGGCCGCGGGGGTATGGCTACACCTTC.

CDR3 sequence reads: CASSPVQVNEQFF. The DNA of the CDR3 is TGTGCCAGCAGCCCAGTCCAGGTCAATGAGCAGTTCTTC. The chain carries TRBV12-3 or TRBV12-4 and TRBJ2-1; no definite D call. There are 13 residues in the CDR3. Trimming left V 6 bases short and J 6 bases short, with 12 bases between.

The V call is TRBV28, the J call TRBJ2-1; D is unresolved. This CDR3 region has 15 residues. The V gene lost 6 bases and the J gene lost 0 bases, with 12 bases spanning the gap. CDR1 is MDHEN, CDR2 SYDVKM, per germline. CDR3 in amino acids: CASRPTPSSYNEQFF. Written as DNA, the CDR3 is TGTGCCAGCAGGCCAACTCCGAGCTCCTACAATGAGCAGTTCTTC.

This clonotype turned up a few times. This chain connects TRBV9 to TRBJ2-3; unclear D gene. V gave up 0 bases and J gave up 2 bases, with 7 bases separating them. The CDR3 totals 14 residues. In germline, CDR1 is SGDLS, CDR2 YYNGEE. Written as DNA, the CDR3 is TGTGCCAGCAGCGTAGACGGAAACACAGATACGCAGTATTTT. The encoded protein is CASSVDGNTDTQYF.

The V gene is TRBV5-1, the J gene TRBJ2-7; 10 bases are shared with TRBD2. V shed 0 bases, J shed 7 bases, and the junction held 7 bases outside the gene matches. The CDR3 totals 15 residues. The V gene's germline CDR1 is SGHRS and CDR2 YFSETQ. The CDR3 sequence is CASSLEPSGSREQYF. CDR3 nucleotide sequence: TGCGCCAGCAGCTTGGAGCCTAGCGGGAGCCGAGAGCAGTACTTC.

This clonotype was found many times. The rearrangement joins TRBV28 to TRBJ1-3; D remains ambiguous. This CDR3 spans 14 amino acids. V was cut by 6 bases and J by 0 bases, with 9 bases left in between. CDR1 is MDHEN and CDR2 is SYDVKM in the germline V gene. This CDR3 is CASRLWGSGNTIYF. Written as DNA, the CDR3 is TGTGCCAGCAGACTCTGGGGCTCTGGAAACACCATATATTTT.

There are a few counts of this clonotype. The rearrangement links TRBV7-9 to TRBJ2-2, with a possible D match to TRBD2 (5 bases). Germline CDR1 and CDR2: SEHNR and FQNEAQ (reference sequence). Trimming removed 5 bases at V and 4 bases at J, with 14 bases between. This CDR3 comprises 15 residues. The CDR3 DNA is TGTGCCAGCAGCCCCCGGACTTATACCACCGGGGAGCTGTTTTTT. Protein: CASSPRTYTTGELFF.

This clonotype occurred a few times. The rearrangement uses TRBV15 and TRBJ1-1; a weak D match, TRBD1 (5 bases). This CDR3 is built from 15 residues. Germline CDR1 LNHNV, CDR2 YYDKDF (reference sequence). V lost 4 bases and J lost 4, with 16 bases in between. DNA of the CDR3: TGTGCCACCAGCAAAGGGACGGGACGTGGCACTGAAGCTTTCTTT. Translation: CATSKGTGRGTEAFF.

J is TRBJ1-1 and V is TRBV12-5; a weak D match, TRBD1 (6 bases). Trimming pared 5 bases from V and 2 bases from J, leaving 15 bases between. The CDR3 has 15 amino acids. CDR1 and CDR2 from the germline V gene are LGHNT and FRNRAP. The CDR3: CASGLSTGFNTEAFF. Here the CDR3 DNA reads TGTGCTAGTGGTCTCTCGACAGGTTTTAACACTGAAGCTTTCTTT. Looking up the rest from reference TRBV12-5 and TRBJ1-1 gives the full variable domain: DARVTQTPRHKVTEMGQEVTMRCQPILGHNTVFWYRQTMMQGLELLAYFRNRAPLDDSGMPKDRFSAEMPDATLATLKIQPSEPRDSAVYFCASGLSTGFNTEAFFGQGTRLTVV.

This clonotype was seen more than once but under ten times. The V gene is TRBV6-5, the J gene TRBJ2-5; tentative D call: TRBD2 (6 bases). Between the trimmed V and J ends, which lost 7 bases and 5 bases, there was a span of 17 bases. The CDR3 runs 14 residues. From germline, CDR1 is MNHEY and CDR2 SVGAGI. The CDR3 DNA reads TGTGCCAGCACCGCTGGAGGGAAGCGCGAGACCCAGTACTTC. Translating it yields CASTAGGKRETQYF.

This clonotype has more than one count but fewer than ten. The chain employs TRBV2 and TRBJ2-7; 8 bases are a match to TRBD1. With V trimmed by 7 bases and J by 2 bases, 4 bases remained unmatched. The CDR3 covers 13 residues. CDR1 SNHLY and CDR2 FYNNEI come from the germline V gene. CDR3 residues: CASNQGAPYEQYF. CDR3 sequence (DNA): TGTGCCAGCAACCAGGGGGCTCCCTACGAGCAGTACTTC.

This chain uses TRBV29-1 with TRBJ2-1; 15 bases line up with TRBD2. Per germline, CDR1 SQVTM and CDR2 ANQGSEA. This CDR3 is built from 15 residues. J was trimmed by 9 bases and V by 6 bases; bases with no gene match: 9. The CDR3 loop reads CSVRTGTSGRPEQFF. The CDR3 DNA reads as TGCAGCGTCCGGACAGGGACTAGCGGGAGGCCTGAGCAGTTCTTC.

The gene calls are TRBV6-5 and TRBJ1-5; D is unclear. The closer fit of TRBJ2-3 to the DNA end suggests the J call may be wrong. The CDR3 totals 14 residues. CDR1 MNHEY and CDR2 SVGAGI come from the germline V gene. The CDR3 region has the DNA TGTGCCAGCAGTTATTCTGGTAGCAATCAGCCCCAGTATTTT. It codes for CASSYSGSNQPQYF.

In its sample, this clonotype was seen a few times. The chain joins TRBV7-9 to TRBJ2-3; D unclear. V shed 8 bases and J shed 0 bases, with 15 bases lying between them. The germline V gene has CDR1 SEHNR and CDR2 FQNEAQ (reference sequence). The CDR3 sequence is 15 residues long. The CDR3 reads CASVHSWPSTDTQYF. CDR3 DNA: TGTGCCAGCGTCCACTCGTGGCCGAGCACAGATACGCAGTATTTT. The full variable domain, in which reference TRBV7-9 and TRBJ2-3 provide the parts outside the CDR3, is DTGVSQNPRHKITKRGQNVTFRCDPISEHNRLYWYRQTLGQGPEFLTYFQNEAQLEKSRLLSDRFSAERPKGSFSTLEIQRTEQGDSAMYLCASVHSWPSTDTQYFGPGTRLTVL.

This clonotype has ten or more counts. This chain connects TRBV4-2 to TRBJ2-1; no firm D call. Germline V CDR1 and CDR2: LGHNA, YNFKEQ. The CDR3 is 15 amino acids. V was clipped by 0 bases and J by 7 bases, with 13 bases between them. CDR3 residues: CASSQEVASVNEQFF. The CDR3 DNA follows: TGTGCCAGCAGCCAAGAGGTAGCTTCTGTGAATGAGCAGTTCTTC.

This clonotype came up a few times. This chain links TRBV28 with TRBJ2-7; no firm D call. V lost 8 bases and J lost 5, with 10 bases in between. CDR1 is MDHEN and CDR2 is SYDVKM in the germline V gene. The CDR3 contains 11 residues. CDR3 DNA sequence: TGTGCCAGCCTAAATTGGGACGAGCAGTACTTC. This translates into CASLNWDEQYF.

The genes are TRBV18 and TRBJ1-1; no clear D. CDR1 and CDR2 (germline): KGHSH, LQKENI. The CDR3 length is 14 residues. Between the trimmed V and J ends, which lost 4 bases and 1 base, there was a span of 10 bases. The chain's CDR3 is CASSLTSRNTEAFF. The CDR3, as DNA: TGTGCCAGCTCACTCACTTCTAGGAACACTGAAGCTTTCTTT.

The V call is TRBV4-2, the J call TRBJ2-4, with 9 bases fitting TRBD2. The J segment lost 2 bases and the V segment lost 0 bases, leaving 8 bases of the junction unmatched. This CDR3 has 18 residues. Germline V lookup: CDR1 LGHNA, CDR2 YNFKEQ. CDR3 residues: CASSQEFSGSFTKNIQYF. The CDR3 DNA is TGTGCCAGCAGCCAAGAGTTTAGCGGGAGTTTTACCAAAAACATTCAGTACTTC.

This clonotype was counted only a few times. The chain recombines TRBV24-1 with TRBJ1-5; D is perhaps TRBD1 (6 bases). V was pared by 4 bases and J by 0 bases, with 12 bases between. The CDR3 contains 16 residues. CDR1 is KGHDR and CDR2 is SFDVKD in the germline V gene. The CDR3 bases are TGTGCCACCAGTGACCGACAGGCTAATAGCAATCAGCCCCAGCATTTT. As protein: CATSDRQANSNQPQHF.

The rearrangement joins TRBV2 to TRBJ2-7, with a possible D match to TRBD2 (5 bases). The germline CDR1 and CDR2 sequences are SNHLY and FYNNEI. CDR3 size: 14 residues. Deletions cut 5 bases from V and 0 bases from J, with 11 bases between. DNA of the CDR3: TGTGCCAGCAGTATACGGACTGCCTCCTACGAGCAGTACTTC. This encodes CASSIRTASYEQYF.

The chain uses TRBV10-3 and TRBJ2-1; no firm D call. CDR3 length equals 11 residues. Trimming shortened V by 8 bases and J by 6 bases, and 8 bases separated the two germline ends. Germline loops: CDR1 ENHRY, CDR2 SYGVKD. CDR3 nucleotides: TGTGCCATCGGCGAACTCAATGAGCAGTTCTTC. This encodes CAIGELNEQFF.

V and J are TRBV7-3 and TRBJ2-2, with 7 bases aligning to TRBD2. Germline assignment: CDR1 SGHTA and CDR2 FQGTGA. This CDR3 contains 14 residues. V lost 5 bases, J lost 6 bases, and 6 bases stayed unmatched. This chain's CDR3 is CASSPPAGAGELFF. The CDR3 nucleotides read TGTGCCAGCAGCCCCCCGGCGGGGGCCGGGGAGCTGTTTTTT.